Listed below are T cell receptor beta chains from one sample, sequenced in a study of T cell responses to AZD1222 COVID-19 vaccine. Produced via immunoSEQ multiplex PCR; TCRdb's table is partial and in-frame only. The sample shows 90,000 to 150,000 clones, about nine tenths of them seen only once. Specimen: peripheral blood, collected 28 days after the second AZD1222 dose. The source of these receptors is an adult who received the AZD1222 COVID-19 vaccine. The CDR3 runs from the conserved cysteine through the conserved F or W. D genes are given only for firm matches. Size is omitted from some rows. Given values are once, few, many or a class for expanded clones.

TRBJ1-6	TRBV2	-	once	TGTGCCAGCAGTGGGGGATATAATTCACCCCTCCACTTT	CASSGGYNSPLHF
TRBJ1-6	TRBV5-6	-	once	TGTGCCAGCAGCTTGGAGAGGACCTATAATTCACCCCTCCACTTT	CASSLERTYNSPLHF
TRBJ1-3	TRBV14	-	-	TGTGCCAGCAGCCAAGATAAAGGAGCATTTTACGGCGTTACCGGAAACACCATATATTTT	CASSQDKGAFYGVTGNTIYF
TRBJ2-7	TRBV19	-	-	TGTGCCAGCCCTCCCTGGACAACCTACTACGAGCAGTACTTC	CASPPWTTYYEQYF
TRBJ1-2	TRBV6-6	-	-	TGTGCCAGCAGCAAGGACAGACAAAAAATCTATGGCTACACCTTC	CASSKDRQKIYGYTF
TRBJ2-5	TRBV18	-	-	TGTGCCAGCTCCCGGACAGCCGACCAAGAGACCCAGTACTTC	CASSRTADQETQYF
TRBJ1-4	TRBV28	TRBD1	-	TGTGCCAGCCGAGCAGGGGGCGCGGGGGAAAAACTGTTTTTT	CASRAGGAGEKLFF
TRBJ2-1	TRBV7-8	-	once	TGTGCCAGCAGCTTAGACCCGGGATCCTACAATGAGCAGTTCTTC	CASSLDPGSYNEQFF
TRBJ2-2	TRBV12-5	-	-	TGTGCTAGTGGTTTCCCCACCGGGGAGCTGTTTTTT	CASGFPTGELFF
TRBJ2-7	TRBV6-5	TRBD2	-	TGTGCCAGCAGTTCCCCCGGGACTAGCGGAACCTACGAGCAGTACTTC	CASSSPGTSGTYEQYF
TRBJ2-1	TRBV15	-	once	TGTGCCACCAGCAGAGATCACGGTAGTTACAATGAGCAGTTCTTC	CATSRDHGSYNEQFF
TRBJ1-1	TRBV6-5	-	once	TGTGCCAGCAGTCGGACACAGAACACTGAAGCTTTCTTT	CASSRTQNTEAFF
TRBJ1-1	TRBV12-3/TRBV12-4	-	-	TGTGCCAGCAGCATTACCCTGAACACTGAAGCTTTCTTT	CASSITLNTEAFF
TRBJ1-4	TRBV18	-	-	TGTGCCAGCTCGCGCACGATGACGACTAATGAAAAACTGTTTTTT	CASSRTMTTNEKLFF
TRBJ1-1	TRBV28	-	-	TGTGCCAGCAGTTCGCTCCCCACTAACACTGAAGCTTTCTTT	CASSSLPTNTEAFF
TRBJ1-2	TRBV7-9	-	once	TGTGCCAGCACCCTCGGTGGGGTTTCTAACTATGGCTACACCTTC	CASTLGGVSNYGYTF
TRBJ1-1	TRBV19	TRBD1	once	TGTGCCAGTAGTCGCTGGACAGGGGGCGAGTCTGAAGCTTTCTTT	CASSRWTGGESEAFF
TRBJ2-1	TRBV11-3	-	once	TGTGCCAGCAGCCCCCGCGAGGGCGCCTACAATGAGCAGTTCTTC	CASSPREGAYNEQFF
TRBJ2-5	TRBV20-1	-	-	TGCAGTGCTCCGACACAAGAGACCCAGTACTTC	CSAPTQETQYF
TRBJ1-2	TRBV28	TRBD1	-	TGTGCCAGCAGCTCGACAGGGCTGTATGGCTACACCTTC	CASSSTGLYGYTF
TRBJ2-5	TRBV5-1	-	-	TGCGCCAGCAGCCAAGGGGGGTACCAAGAGACCCAGTACTTC	CASSQGGYQETQYF
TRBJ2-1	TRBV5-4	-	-	TGTGCCAGCAGCCCAACTAGCCAGCGGTACAATGAGCAGTTCTTC	CASSPTSQRYNEQFF
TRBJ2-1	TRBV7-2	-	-	TGTGCCAGCAGCTTAGACCAGAGAAATGAGCAGTTCTTC	CASSLDQRNEQFF
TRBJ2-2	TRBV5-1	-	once	TGCGCCAGCAGCTTGGATCTAGCCAACACCGGGGAGCTGTTTTTT	CASSLDLANTGELFF
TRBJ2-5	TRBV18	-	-	TGTGCCAGCTCACCGACCTCCCAAGAGACCCAGTACTTC	CASSPTSQETQYF
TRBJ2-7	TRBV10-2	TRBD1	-	TGCGCCAGCGGAGACAGGGGGCTCGACTACGAGCAGTACTTC	CASGDRGLDYEQYF
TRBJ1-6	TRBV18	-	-	TGTGCCAGCTCACCACTCATGGGCGCCAATAATTCACCCCTCCACTTT	CASSPLMGANNSPLHF
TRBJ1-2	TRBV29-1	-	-	TGCAGCGTCTTAGGGCAGGGTGAGGGCTACACCTTC	CSVLGQGEGYTF
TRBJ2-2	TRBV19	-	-	TGTGCCAGTAGTACCTCAGGGGCCACCGGGGAGCTGTTTTTT	CASSTSGATGELFF
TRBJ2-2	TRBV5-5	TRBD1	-	TGTGCCAGCAGCTTGGCCTATTTGGGACAGGGTTTTACCGGGGAGCTGTTTTTT	CASSLAYLGQGFTGELFF
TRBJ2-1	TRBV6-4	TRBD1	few	TGTGCCAGCAGTGACAGTGCGGGACAGGGTTACAATGAGCAGTTCTTC	CASSDSAGQGYNEQFF